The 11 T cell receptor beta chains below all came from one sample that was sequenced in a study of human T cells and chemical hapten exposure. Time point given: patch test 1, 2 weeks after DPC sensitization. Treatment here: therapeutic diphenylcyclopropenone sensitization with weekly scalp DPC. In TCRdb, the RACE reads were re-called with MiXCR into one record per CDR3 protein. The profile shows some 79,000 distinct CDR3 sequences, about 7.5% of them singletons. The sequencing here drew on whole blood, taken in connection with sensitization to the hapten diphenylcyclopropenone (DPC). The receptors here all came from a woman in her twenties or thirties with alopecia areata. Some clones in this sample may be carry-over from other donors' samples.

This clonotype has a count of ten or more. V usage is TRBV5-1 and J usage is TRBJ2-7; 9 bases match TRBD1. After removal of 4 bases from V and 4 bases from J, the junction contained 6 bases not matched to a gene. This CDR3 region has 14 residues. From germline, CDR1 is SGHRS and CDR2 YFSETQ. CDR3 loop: CASSGTGLLYEQYF. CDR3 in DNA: TGCGCCAGCAGCGGGACAGGGCTTTTGTACGAGCAGTACTTC.

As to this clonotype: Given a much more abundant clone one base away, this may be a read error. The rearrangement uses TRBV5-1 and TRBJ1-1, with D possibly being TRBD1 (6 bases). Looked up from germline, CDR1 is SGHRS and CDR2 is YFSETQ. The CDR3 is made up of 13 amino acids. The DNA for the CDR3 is TGCGCCAGCACGAGGACAGAGAACACTGAAGATTTCTTT. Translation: CASTRTENTEDFF.

Here the CDR3 DNA reads TGTGCCAGCAGCCACTCAGGGCCCGAAGCTTTCTTT. Translating it yields CASSHSGPEAFF. J is TRBJ1-1 and V is TRBV3-1, with D maybe TRBD1 (5 bases). This CDR3 is built from 12 residues. Germline V lookup: CDR1 LGHDT, CDR2 YNNKEL (reference sequence). V lost 3 bases to trimming and J lost 8 bases, with 10 bases between them.

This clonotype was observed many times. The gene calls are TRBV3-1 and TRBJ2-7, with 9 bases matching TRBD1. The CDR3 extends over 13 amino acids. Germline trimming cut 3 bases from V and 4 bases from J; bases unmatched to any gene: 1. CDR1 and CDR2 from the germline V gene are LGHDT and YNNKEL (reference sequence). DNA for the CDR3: TGTGCCAGCAGCCACGGGACAGGGTACGAGCAGTACTTC. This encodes CASSHGTGYEQYF.

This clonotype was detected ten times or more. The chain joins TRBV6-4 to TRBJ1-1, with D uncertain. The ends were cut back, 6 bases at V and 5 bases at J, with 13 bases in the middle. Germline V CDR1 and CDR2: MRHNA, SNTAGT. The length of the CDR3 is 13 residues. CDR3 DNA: TGTGCCAGCAGCCCAAACGGTGGGACTGAAGCTTTCTTT. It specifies CASSPNGGTEAFF.

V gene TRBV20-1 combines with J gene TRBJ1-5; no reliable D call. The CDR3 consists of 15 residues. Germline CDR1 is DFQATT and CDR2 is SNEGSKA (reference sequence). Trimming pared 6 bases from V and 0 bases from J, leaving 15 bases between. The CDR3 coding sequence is TGCAGTGCCCGCGAAGACGGATATAGCAATCAGCCCCAGCATTTT. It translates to CSAREDGYSNQPQHF.

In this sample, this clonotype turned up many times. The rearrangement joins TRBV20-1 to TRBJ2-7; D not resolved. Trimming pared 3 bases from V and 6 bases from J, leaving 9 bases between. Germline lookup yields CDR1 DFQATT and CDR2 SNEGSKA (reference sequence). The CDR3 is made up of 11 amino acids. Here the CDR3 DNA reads TGCAGTGCTAGCGTGGGAACCGAGCAGTACTTC. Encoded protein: CSASVGTEQYF.

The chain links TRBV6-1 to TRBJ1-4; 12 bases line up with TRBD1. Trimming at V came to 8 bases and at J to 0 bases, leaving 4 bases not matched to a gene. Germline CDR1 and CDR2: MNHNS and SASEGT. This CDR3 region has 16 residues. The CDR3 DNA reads TGTGCCAGCGGGACAGGGGGCTTCGCAACTAATGAAAAACTGTTTTTT. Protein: CASGTGGFATNEKLFF.

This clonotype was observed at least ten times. CDR3 amino acids: CASTPGYTGELFF. CDR3 in DNA: TGCGCCAGCACCCCAGGATACACCGGGGAGCTGTTTTTT. The J gene is TRBJ2-2, the V gene TRBV5-1; D gene uncertain. CDR3 length equals 13 residues. The germline V gene has CDR1 SGHRS and CDR2 YFSETQ. V dropped 6 bases and J dropped 3 bases, with 9 bases sitting between them.

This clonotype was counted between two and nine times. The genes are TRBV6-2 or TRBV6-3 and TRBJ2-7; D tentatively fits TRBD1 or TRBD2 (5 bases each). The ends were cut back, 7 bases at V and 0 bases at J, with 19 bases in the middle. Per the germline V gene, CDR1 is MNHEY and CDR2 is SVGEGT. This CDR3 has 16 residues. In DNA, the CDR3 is TGTGCCAGCACCCCCCCCGTGGGGACCCCCTCCTACGAGCAGTACTTC. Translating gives CASTPPVGTPSYEQYF.

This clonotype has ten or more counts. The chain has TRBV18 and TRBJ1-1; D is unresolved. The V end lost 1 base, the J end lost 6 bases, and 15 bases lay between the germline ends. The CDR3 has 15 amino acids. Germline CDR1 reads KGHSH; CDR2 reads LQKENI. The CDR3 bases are TGTGCCAGCTCACCACTTGTCATGGAAAAGGCTGAAGCTTTCTTT. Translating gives CASSPLVMEKAEAFF.